This T cell receptor (beta chain) was sequenced for a study of identical twins. Details on this clonotype: What it recognizes is unknown.

General observations from the study: Out-of-frame alpha sequences that twins shared showed excess low generation probability. Abundant beta clonotypes from cord blood had fewer insertions, unlike memory repertoires, which showed none. Twins' surplus sharing was weaker for beta out-of-frame sequences.

TCRdb reprocessed the 5' RACE reads via MiXCR and lists one record per CDR3 protein. The sample has about 480,000 distinct CDR3 sequences; approximately 14% are singletons. Separately, the same data were catalogued under a study of yellow fever vaccine responses in identical twins. That publication notes: Reportedly, the T cell response mounted by twins to vaccine seemed partly convergent, partly personalized.

The sample consisted of CD4+ T cells sorted from blood. The origin of this receptor is a woman in her late teens or twenties in good health.

Here the CDR3 reads CASSLEGGNTQYF. CDR3 nucleotides: TGTGCCAGCAGCTTAGAAGGGGGAAATACGCAGTATTTT. The rearrangement links TRBV7-9 to TRBJ2-3; perhaps TRBD1 as D (6 bases). Deletions cut 1 base from V and 7 bases from J, with 9 bases between. There are 13 residues in the CDR3. CDR1 and CDR2 (germline): SEHNR, FQNEAQ (reference sequence). Variable domain in full (rest from reference TRBV7-9 and TRBJ2-3): DTGVSQNPRHKITKRGQNVTFRCDPISEHNRLYWYRQTLGQGPEFLTYFQNEAQLEKSRLLSDRFSAERPKGSFSTLEIQRTEQGDSAMYLCASSLEGGNTQYFGPGTRLTVL.